This is a list of T cell receptor beta chains from one sample in a study of blood T cells in healthy people across ages. Using its own MiXCR run on the 5' RACE reads, TCRdb lists one record per CDR3 protein. The sample has 600,000 or so distinct CDR3 sequences; about 28% are singletons. The specimen sequenced was blood. Receptors were obtained from a woman over 75 in good health. Both conserved end residues are part of each CDR3. The D gene is left open where the match is weak. Size values are once, few and many counts, or a class for expanded clones, and some rows have none.

D gene: NA; clone size: many; V gene: TRBV6-2/TRBV6-3; J gene: TRBJ2-5; CDR3 protein: CASTVGAHKETQYF; CDR3 DNA: TGTGCCAGCACCGTGGGAGCGCACAAAGAGACCCAGTACTTC
D gene: NA; clone size: many; V gene: TRBV6-5; J gene: TRBJ2-4; CDR3 protein: CASSKDTVAKNIQYF; CDR3 DNA: TGTGCCAGCAGTAAGGACACCGTAGCCAAAAACATTCAGTACTTC
D gene: NA; clone size: many; V gene: TRBV20-1; J gene: TRBJ2-5; CDR3 protein: CSARSPTGQETQYF; CDR3 DNA: TGCAGTGCTAGAAGTCCTACAGGTCAAGAGACCCAGTACTTC
D gene: NA; clone size: many; V gene: TRBV10-3; J gene: TRBJ1-1; CDR3 protein: CAINVGEDTEAFF; CDR3 DNA: TGTGCCATCAACGTGGGGGAGGACACTGAAGCTTTCTTT
D gene: NA; clone size: NA; V gene: TRBV18; J gene: TRBJ2-3; CDR3 protein: CASSPLIGDRYSTDTQYF; CDR3 DNA: TGTGCCAGCTCACCACTGATAGGGGACCGCTATAGCACAGATACGCAGTATTTT
D gene: NA; clone size: NA; V gene: TRBV6-5; J gene: TRBJ1-2; CDR3 protein: CASSYSSGVYGYTF; CDR3 DNA: TGTGCCAGCAGTTACTCGTCAGGGGTCTATGGCTACACCTTC
D gene: NA; clone size: NA; V gene: TRBV7-2; J gene: TRBJ2-3; CDR3 protein: CASSLGRASSSTDTQYF; CDR3 DNA: TGTGCCAGCAGCTTAGGGCGGGCCTCTTCTAGCACAGATACGCAGTATTTT
D gene: TRBD1; clone size: few; V gene: TRBV9; J gene: TRBJ1-6; CDR3 protein: CASSVEDRGNSPLHF; CDR3 DNA: TGTGCCAGCAGCGTAGAGGACAGGGGGAATTCACCCCTCCACTTT
D gene: NA; clone size: NA; V gene: TRBV20-1; J gene: TRBJ2-5; CDR3 protein: CSARVCGSQETQYF; CDR3 DNA: TGCAGTGCTAGAGTCTGTGGAAGCCAAGAGACCCAGTACTTC
D gene: NA; clone size: once; V gene: TRBV12-3/TRBV12-4; J gene: TRBJ2-3; CDR3 protein: CASSFGSGDPGDTQYF; CDR3 DNA: TGTGCCAGCAGTTTTGGGTCAGGCGACCCAGGAGATACGCAGTATTTC
D gene: NA; clone size: many; V gene: TRBV24-1; J gene: TRBJ2-1; CDR3 protein: CATSGPRGHEQFF; CDR3 DNA: TGTGCCACCAGTGGCCCCAGGGGACATGAGCAGTTCTTC
D gene: NA; clone size: NA; V gene: TRBV7-8; J gene: TRBJ2-1; CDR3 protein: CASSSGPTPNEQFF; CDR3 DNA: TGTGCCAGCAGCTCGGGACCGACCCCCAATGAGCAGTTCTTC
D gene: TRBD1; clone size: many; V gene: TRBV15; J gene: TRBJ1-2; CDR3 protein: CATSRDARDSFNYGYTF; CDR3 DNA: TGTGCCACCAGCAGAGATGCTAGGGACAGTTTTAACTATGGCTACACCTTC
D gene: NA; clone size: many; V gene: TRBV2; J gene: TRBJ2-7; CDR3 protein: CASEVSSYEQYF; CDR3 DNA: TGTGCCAGCGAAGTGAGCTCCTACGAGCAGTACTTC
D gene: NA; clone size: many; V gene: TRBV27; J gene: TRBJ2-4; CDR3 protein: CASRGRVGSTAKNIQYF; CDR3 DNA: TGTGCCAGCCGTGGCAGGGTGGGGAGTACGGCCAAAAACATTCAGTACTTC
D gene: TRBD1; clone size: many; V gene: TRBV25-1; J gene: TRBJ1-6; CDR3 protein: CASRHTGTGDSPLHF; CDR3 DNA: TGTGCCAGCCGACATACCGGGACAGGGGATTCACCCCTCCACTTT
D gene: NA; clone size: NA; V gene: TRBV4-3; J gene: TRBJ2-7; CDR3 protein: CASSQVGLYNEQYF; CDR3 DNA: TGCGCCAGCAGCCAAGTAGGACTATACAATGAGCAGTACTTC
D gene: TRBD1; clone size: many; V gene: TRBV5-1; J gene: TRBJ1-2; CDR3 protein: CASSLGAGDRVGYTF; CDR3 DNA: TGCGCCAGCAGCCTCGGGGCCGGCGACAGGGTGGGCTACACCTTC
D gene: TRBD2; clone size: many; V gene: TRBV5-1; J gene: TRBJ2-3; CDR3 protein: CASKVAGGLTDTQYF; CDR3 DNA: TGCGCCAGTAAAGTTGCGGGGGGGCTAACAGATACGCAGTATTTT
D gene: NA; clone size: NA; V gene: TRBV10-3; J gene: TRBJ1-5; CDR3 protein: CAISESGGLRNQPQHF; CDR3 DNA: TGTGCCATCAGTGAGTCGGGAGGGTTACGCAATCAGCCCCAGCATTTT
D gene: TRBD1; clone size: many; V gene: TRBV4-1; J gene: TRBJ2-1; CDR3 protein: CASSQDPDRVNEQFF; CDR3 DNA: TGCGCCAGCAGCCAAGACCCGGACAGGGTGAATGAGCAGTTCTTC
D gene: TRBD2; clone size: NA; V gene: TRBV9; J gene: TRBJ2-3; CDR3 protein: CASSPRTSGPTSTDTQYF; CDR3 DNA: TGTGCCAGCAGCCCCCGGACTAGCGGGCCTACTAGCACAGATACGCAGTATTTT
D gene: TRBD1; clone size: NA; V gene: TRBV12-3/TRBV12-4; J gene: TRBJ1-2; CDR3 protein: CASSLEGGGSRDGYTF; CDR3 DNA: TGTGCCAGCAGTTTAGAGGGAGGGGGCTCTCGCGATGGCTACACCTTC
D gene: NA; clone size: NA; V gene: TRBV27; J gene: TRBJ1-1; CDR3 protein: CASSDREGNTEAFF; CDR3 DNA: TGTGCCAGCAGCGACCGGGAGGGGAACACTGAAGCTTTCTTT
D gene: NA; clone size: many; V gene: TRBV29-1; J gene: TRBJ2-5; CDR3 protein: CSVEDRGKQGGQTQYF; CDR3 DNA: TGCAGCGTTGAAGATAGGGGAAAACAGGGAGGACAGACCCAGTACTTC
D gene: TRBD2; clone size: many; V gene: TRBV7-8; J gene: TRBJ2-1; CDR3 protein: CASSLVDGGGTYNEQFF; CDR3 DNA: TGTGCCAGCAGCTTAGTAGATGGCGGGGGGACTTACAATGAGCAGTTCTTC
D gene: NA; clone size: many; V gene: TRBV7-6; J gene: TRBJ2-5; CDR3 protein: CASSLWGKAETQYF; CDR3 DNA: TGTGCCAGCAGCTTATGGGGGAAGGCAGAGACCCAGTACTTC
D gene: NA; clone size: many; V gene: TRBV20-1; J gene: TRBJ2-7; CDR3 protein: CSAKQIYEQYF; CDR3 DNA: TGCAGTGCTAAACAGATCTACGAGCAGTACTTC
D gene: NA; clone size: many; V gene: TRBV21-1; J gene: TRBJ1-5; CDR3 protein: CASSIRYQPQHF; CDR3 DNA: TGTGCCAGCTCGATTAGGTATCAGCCCCAGCATTTT
D gene: NA; clone size: NA; V gene: TRBV10-3; J gene: TRBJ1-4; CDR3 protein: CAISRSTNEKLFF; CDR3 DNA: TGTGCCATTTCAAGGTCAACTAATGAAAAACTGTTTTTT
D gene: TRBD1; clone size: many; V gene: TRBV6-5; J gene: TRBJ2-5; CDR3 protein: CASSYTTGPGETQYF; CDR3 DNA: TGTGCCAGCAGTTACACGACAGGGCCGGGGGAGACCCAGTACTTC
D gene: NA; clone size: NA; V gene: TRBV6-2/TRBV6-3; J gene: TRBJ2-1; CDR3 protein: CASALLGGSYNEQFF; CDR3 DNA: TGTGCCAGCGCCCTACTGGGAGGCTCCTACAATGAGCAGTTCTTC
D gene: NA; clone size: many; V gene: TRBV29-1; J gene: TRBJ1-5; CDR3 protein: CSVRLGFGNQPQHF; CDR3 DNA: TGCAGCGTTCGCCTTGGGTTTGGAAATCAGCCCCAGCATTTT
D gene: NA; clone size: NA; V gene: TRBV5-4; J gene: TRBJ2-2; CDR3 protein: CASSLSGTTSTGELFF; CDR3 DNA: TGTGCCAGCAGCTTGTCTGGGACAACGAGCACCGGGGAGCTGTTTTTT
D gene: NA; clone size: few; V gene: TRBV30; J gene: TRBJ2-3; CDR3 protein: CAWGPPWFRRADTQYF; CDR3 DNA: TGTGCCTGGGGCCCCCCATGGTTCAGGCGGGCAGATACGCAGTATTTT
D gene: NA; clone size: NA; V gene: TRBV20-1; J gene: TRBJ2-7; CDR3 protein: CSAKGVSEQYF; CDR3 DNA: TGCAGTGCTAAAGGCGTGTCCGAGCAGTACTTC
D gene: NA; clone size: NA; V gene: TRBV28; J gene: TRBJ2-1; CDR3 protein: CASRTTRNEQFF; CDR3 DNA: TGTGCCAGCAGGACGACTCGCAATGAGCAGTTCTTC
D gene: NA; clone size: NA; V gene: TRBV20-1; J gene: TRBJ1-2; CDR3 protein: CSAREKGVLNFGYTF; CDR3 DNA: TGCAGTGCTAGAGAAAAAGGGGTTCTAAACTTTGGCTACACCTTC
D gene: NA; clone size: NA; V gene: TRBV18; J gene: TRBJ2-7; CDR3 protein: CASSPAEYEQYF; CDR3 DNA: TGTGCCAGCTCACCCGCGGAGTACGAGCAGTACTTC
D gene: NA; clone size: many; V gene: TRBV7-3; J gene: TRBJ1-1; CDR3 protein: CASSLGGGPGTEAFF; CDR3 DNA: TGTGCCAGCAGCCTTGGCGGGGGGCCCGGCACTGAAGCTTTCTTT
D gene: NA; clone size: NA; V gene: TRBV2; J gene: TRBJ1-6; CDR3 protein: CARSVGVNNSPLHF; CDR3 DNA: TGTGCGAGATCGGTTGGGGTGAATAATTCACCCCTCCACTTT
D gene: TRBD1; clone size: many; V gene: TRBV11-2; J gene: TRBJ2-1; CDR3 protein: CAVQLRQGARNEQFF; CDR3 DNA: TGTGCCGTTCAACTTAGGCAGGGGGCGCGGAATGAGCAGTTCTTC
D gene: NA; clone size: many; V gene: TRBV6-5; J gene: TRBJ2-5; CDR3 protein: CASSHVKTQYF; CDR3 DNA: TGTGCCAGCAGCCACGTGAAGACCCAGTACTTC